This T cell receptor beta chain was found in a study of shared clonotypes between healthy human individuals. CD4+ cells were split into CD45RA+ naive and CD45RA-negative memory subsets. At a deep level, the assay was run. Sequencing used immunoSEQ multiplex PCR; TCRdb keeps in-frame clones, though not all of them. The sample records some 2,400,000 clones, under 97% being singletons. The CDR3 runs 11 residues. Germline CDR1 reads MGHDK; CDR2 reads SYGVNS. V lost 2 bases to trimming and J lost 5 bases, with 3 bases between them. This chain connects TRBV25-1 to TRBJ1-1; D is unresolved. The receptor's source is a man aged 18-30 years in good health. The specimen sequenced was naive CD4+ T cells sorted from blood. As for subset: CD45RA+ positively selected. The CDR3 sequence: CASSEITEAFF. CDR3 nucleotides: TGTGCCAGCAGTGAAATTACTGAAGCTTTCTTT.